The T cell receptor beta chain described here comes from a study of T cells in Graves' hyperthyroidism and ophthalmopathy. This clonotype was detected many times. Trimming left V 4 bases short and J 9 bases short, with 19 bases between. This CDR3 contains 16 residues. The germline V gene encodes CDR1 MDHEN and CDR2 SYDVKM. Researchers took RNA transcripts and amplified the TCR beta CDR3 regions from them. The HTBI set primed first-round TCR CDR3 RT-PCR. TCRdb redid the calling of the multiplex PCR reads with MiXCR, one entry per CDR3 protein. In the table there are hundreds of thousands of distinct CDR3 sequences, roughly 15% of which are singletons. Each ophthalmopathy patient scored at least 3 on the Clinical Activity Score and at least 4 on NOSPECS grade, with duration under 3 months. Uncontrolled infections, other autoimmune diseases, pregnancy or lactation led to exclusion of patients. The authors took PBMCs from roughly 10 ml fresh peripheral blood.

The receptor's source is a woman aged 45 to 65 with Graves' ophthalmopathy. Material for sequencing was blood. The chain uses TRBV28 and TRBJ1-6; D might be TRBD1 (5 bases). The CDR3 DNA reads as TGTGCCAGCAGTTCCCTTAAAGGGGCGCAAGGTTCACCCCTCCACTTT. It is translated as CASSSLKGAQGSPLHF.